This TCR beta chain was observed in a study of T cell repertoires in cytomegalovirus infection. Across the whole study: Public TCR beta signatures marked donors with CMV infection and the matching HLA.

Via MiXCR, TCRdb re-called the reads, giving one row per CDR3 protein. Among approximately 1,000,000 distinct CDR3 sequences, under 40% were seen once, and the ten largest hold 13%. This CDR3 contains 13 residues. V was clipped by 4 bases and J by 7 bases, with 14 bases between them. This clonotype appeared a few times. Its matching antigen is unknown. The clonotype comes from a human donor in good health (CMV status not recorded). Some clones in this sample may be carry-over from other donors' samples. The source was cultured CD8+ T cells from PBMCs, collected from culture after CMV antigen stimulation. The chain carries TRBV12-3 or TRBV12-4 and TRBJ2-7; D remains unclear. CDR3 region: CASSWTAVGEQYF. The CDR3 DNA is TGTGCCAGCAGTTGGACCGCAGTTGGGGAGCAGTACTTC.